The T cell receptor (beta chain) under discussion was sequenced for a study of identical twins. Study findings and constraints: The degree of excess twin sharing was weaker in beta out-of-frame sequences.

Only healthy Caucasians were included as donors. To note about this clonotype: Its antigen is not known.

A universal primer site was created by template switching, with the cDNA bearing unique molecular identifiers. Via MiXCR, TCRdb re-called the 5' RACE reads, giving one row per CDR3 protein. This table has some 760,000 distinct CDR3 sequences, roughly 18% appearing once. The CDR3 spans 14 residues. V lost 7 bases to trimming and J lost 0 bases, with 12 bases between them. Germline loops: CDR1 SQVTM, CDR2 ANQGSEA. These data are also associated with another study on T cells expressing NK-cell markers.

This rearrangement joins TRBV29-1 to TRBJ2-2; weak D call: TRBD1 (5 bases). The source is a woman under 30 in good health. Source material: PBMCs. The DNA for the CDR3 is TGCAGCGCCAAAGACAGCACGAACACCGGGGAGCTGTTTTTT. Amino acid sequence: CSAKDSTNTGELFF.